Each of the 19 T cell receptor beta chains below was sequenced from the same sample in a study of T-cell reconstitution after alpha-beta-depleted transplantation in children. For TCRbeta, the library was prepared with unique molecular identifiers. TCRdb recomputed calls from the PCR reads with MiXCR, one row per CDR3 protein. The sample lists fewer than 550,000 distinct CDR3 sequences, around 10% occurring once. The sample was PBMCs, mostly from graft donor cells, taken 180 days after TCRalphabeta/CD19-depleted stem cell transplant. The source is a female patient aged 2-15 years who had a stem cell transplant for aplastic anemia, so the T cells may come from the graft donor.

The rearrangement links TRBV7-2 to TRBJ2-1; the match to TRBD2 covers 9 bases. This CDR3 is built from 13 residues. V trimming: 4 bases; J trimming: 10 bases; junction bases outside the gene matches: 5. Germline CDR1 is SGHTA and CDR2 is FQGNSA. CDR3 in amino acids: CASSSTGTSEQFF. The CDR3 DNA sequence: TGTGCCAGCAGCTCAACCGGGACTAGCGAGCAGTTCTTC. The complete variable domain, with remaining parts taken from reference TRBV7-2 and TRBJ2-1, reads GAGVSQSPSNKVTEKGKDVELRCDPISGHTALYWYRQSLGQGLEFLIYFQGNSAPDKSGLPSDRFSAERTGGSVSTLTIQRTQQEDSAVYLCASSSTGTSEQFFGPGTRLTVL.

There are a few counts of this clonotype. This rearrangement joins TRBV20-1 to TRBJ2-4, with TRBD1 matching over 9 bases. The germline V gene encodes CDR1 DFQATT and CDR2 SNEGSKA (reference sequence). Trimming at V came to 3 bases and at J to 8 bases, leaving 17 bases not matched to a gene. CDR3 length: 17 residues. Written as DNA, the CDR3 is TGCAGTGCTAGGAAGTCCGGGACAGGGAAAAAGGTGGACATTCAGTACTTC. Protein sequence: CSARKSGTGKKVDIQYF.

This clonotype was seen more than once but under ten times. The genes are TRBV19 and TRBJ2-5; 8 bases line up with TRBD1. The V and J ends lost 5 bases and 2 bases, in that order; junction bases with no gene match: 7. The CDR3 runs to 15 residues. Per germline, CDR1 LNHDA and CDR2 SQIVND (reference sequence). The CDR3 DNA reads TGTGCCAGTAGTGGACAGGGTCGCCCTCAAGAGACCCAGTACTTC. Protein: CASSGQGRPQETQYF.

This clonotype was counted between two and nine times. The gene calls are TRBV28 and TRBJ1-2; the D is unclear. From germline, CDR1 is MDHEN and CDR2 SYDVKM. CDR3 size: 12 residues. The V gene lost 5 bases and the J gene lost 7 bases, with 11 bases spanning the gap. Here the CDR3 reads CASSLKRAGYTF. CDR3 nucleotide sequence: TGTGCCAGCAGTCTGAAGAGGGCTGGCTACACCTTC.

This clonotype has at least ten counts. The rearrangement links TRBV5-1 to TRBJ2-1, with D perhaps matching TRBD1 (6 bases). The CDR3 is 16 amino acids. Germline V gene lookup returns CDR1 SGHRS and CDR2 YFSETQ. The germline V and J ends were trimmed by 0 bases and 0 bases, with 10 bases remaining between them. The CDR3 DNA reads TGCGCCAGCAGCTTGGAGGGGGTCCGCTCCTACAATGAGCAGTTCTTC. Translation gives CASSLEGVRSYNEQFF.

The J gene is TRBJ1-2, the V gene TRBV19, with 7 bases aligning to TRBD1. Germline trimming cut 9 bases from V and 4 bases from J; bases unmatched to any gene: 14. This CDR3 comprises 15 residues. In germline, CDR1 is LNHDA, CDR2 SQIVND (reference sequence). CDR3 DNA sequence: TGTGCCAGCAAGGGACAGCCGATCGAACTCTATGGCTACACCTTC. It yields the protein CASKGQPIELYGYTF.

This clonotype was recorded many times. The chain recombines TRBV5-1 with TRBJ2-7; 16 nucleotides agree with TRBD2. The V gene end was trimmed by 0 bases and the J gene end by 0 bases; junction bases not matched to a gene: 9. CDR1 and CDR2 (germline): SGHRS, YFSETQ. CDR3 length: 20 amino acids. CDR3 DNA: TGCGCCAGCAGCTTGGGTACCGGGACTAGCGGGAGGGCCAGCTCCTACGAGCAGTACTTC. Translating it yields CASSLGTGTSGRASSYEQYF.

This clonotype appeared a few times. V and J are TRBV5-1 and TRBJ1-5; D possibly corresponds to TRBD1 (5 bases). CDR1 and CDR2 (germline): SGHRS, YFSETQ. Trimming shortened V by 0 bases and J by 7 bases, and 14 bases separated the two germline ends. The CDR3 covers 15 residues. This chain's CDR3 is CASSLVPGVGQPQHF. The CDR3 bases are TGCGCCAGCAGCTTGGTACCGGGGGTAGGACAGCCCCAGCATTTT.

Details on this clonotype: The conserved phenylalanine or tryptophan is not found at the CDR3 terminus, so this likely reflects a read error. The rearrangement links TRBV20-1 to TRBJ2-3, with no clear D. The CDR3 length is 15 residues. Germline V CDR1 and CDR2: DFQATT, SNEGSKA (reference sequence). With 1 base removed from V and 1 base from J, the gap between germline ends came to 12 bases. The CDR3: CSARADTSRTDTQYL. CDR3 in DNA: TGCAGTGCTAGAGCCGACACATCCCGCACAGATACGCAGTATTTG.

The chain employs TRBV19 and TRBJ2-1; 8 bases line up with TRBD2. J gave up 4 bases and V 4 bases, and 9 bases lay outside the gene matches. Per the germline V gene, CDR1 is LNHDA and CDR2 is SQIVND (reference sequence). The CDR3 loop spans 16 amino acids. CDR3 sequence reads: CASSRTSGSRYNEQFF. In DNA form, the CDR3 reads TGTGCCAGTAGTAGGACAAGCGGGAGCCGGTACAATGAGCAGTTCTTC. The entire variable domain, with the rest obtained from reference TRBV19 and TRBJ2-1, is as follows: DGGITQSPKYLFRKEGQNVTLSCEQNLNHDAMYWYRQDPGQGLRLIYYSQIVNDFQKGDIAEGYSVSREKKESFPLTVTSAQKNPTAFYLCASSRTSGSRYNEQFFGPGTRLTVL.

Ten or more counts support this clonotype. In DNA, the CDR3 is TGTGCCAGCAGCTTGAGGGGGTCTGCTTTCTTT. Residues: CASSLRGSAFF. This sequence joins TRBV7-2 and TRBJ1-1; D possibly corresponds to TRBD1 (6 bases). Germline V CDR1 and CDR2: SGHTA, FQGNSA. This CDR3 comprises 11 residues. The ends were cut back, 3 bases at V and 11 bases at J, with 10 bases in the middle.

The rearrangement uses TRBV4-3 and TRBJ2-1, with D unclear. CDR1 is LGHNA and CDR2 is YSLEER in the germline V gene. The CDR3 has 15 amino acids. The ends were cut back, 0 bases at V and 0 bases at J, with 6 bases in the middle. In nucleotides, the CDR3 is TGCGCCAGCAGCCAAGATAGGCCCTCCTACAATGAGCAGTTCTTC. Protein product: CASSQDRPSYNEQFF.

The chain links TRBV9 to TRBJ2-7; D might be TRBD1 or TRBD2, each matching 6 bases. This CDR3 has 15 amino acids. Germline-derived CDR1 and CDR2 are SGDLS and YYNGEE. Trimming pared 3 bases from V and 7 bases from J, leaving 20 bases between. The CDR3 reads CASSGGGPWGLEQYF. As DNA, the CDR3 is TGTGCCAGCAGCGGTGGGGGGCCTTGGGGATTGGAGCAGTACTTC.

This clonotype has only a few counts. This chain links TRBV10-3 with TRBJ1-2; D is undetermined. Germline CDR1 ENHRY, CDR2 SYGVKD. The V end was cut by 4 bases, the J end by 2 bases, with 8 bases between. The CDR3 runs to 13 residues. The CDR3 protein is CAISAGGNYGYTF. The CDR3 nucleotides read TGTGCCATCAGTGCCGGCGGAAACTATGGCTACACCTTC.

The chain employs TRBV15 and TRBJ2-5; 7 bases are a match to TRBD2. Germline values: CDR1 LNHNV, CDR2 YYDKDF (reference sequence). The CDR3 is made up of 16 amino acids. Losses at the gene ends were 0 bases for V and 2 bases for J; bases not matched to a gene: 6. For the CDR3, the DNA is TGTGCCACCAGCAGAGACGGGAGGCCAACTCAAGAGACCCAGTACTTC. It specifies CATSRDGRPTQETQYF.

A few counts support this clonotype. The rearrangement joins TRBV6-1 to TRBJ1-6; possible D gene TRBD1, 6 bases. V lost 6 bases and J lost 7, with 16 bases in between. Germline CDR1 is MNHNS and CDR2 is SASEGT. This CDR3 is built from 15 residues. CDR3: CASSRTRTANSPLHF. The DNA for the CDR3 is TGTGCCAGCAGCCGAACGAGGACAGCAAATTCACCCCTCCACTTT.

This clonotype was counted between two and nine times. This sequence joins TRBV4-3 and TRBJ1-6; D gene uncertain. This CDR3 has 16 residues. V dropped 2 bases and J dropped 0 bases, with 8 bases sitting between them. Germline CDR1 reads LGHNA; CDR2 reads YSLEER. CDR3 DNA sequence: TGCGCCAGCAGCCAACGGAGCTTCTCCTATAATTCACCCCTCCACTTT. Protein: CASSQRSFSYNSPLHF.

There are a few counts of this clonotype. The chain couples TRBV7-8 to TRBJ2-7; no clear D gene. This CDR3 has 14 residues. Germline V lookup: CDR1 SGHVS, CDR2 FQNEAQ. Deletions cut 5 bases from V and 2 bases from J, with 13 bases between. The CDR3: CASSPDPNAYEQYF. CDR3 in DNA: TGTGCCAGCAGCCCAGACCCGAATGCCTACGAGCAGTACTTC.

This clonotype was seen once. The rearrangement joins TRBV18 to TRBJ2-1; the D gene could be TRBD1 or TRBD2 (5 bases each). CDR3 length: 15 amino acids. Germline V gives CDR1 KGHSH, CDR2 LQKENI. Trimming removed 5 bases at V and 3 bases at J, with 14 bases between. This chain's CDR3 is CASSFRDGLYNEQFF. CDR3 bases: TGTGCCAGCTCATTCCGGGACGGACTCTACAATGAGCAGTTCTTC.